Sequencing of this T cell receptor (beta chain) was carried out in a study of cytomegalovirus exposure and HLA in healthy donors. This CDR3 is built from 13 residues. V was shortened by 6 bases and J by 4 bases, with 10 bases between the two germline ends. Germline V gives CDR1 MNHEY, CDR2 SVGAGI. This clone showed up just once. In the PCR, 60 Vbeta and 13 Jbeta primers were used. Using immunoSEQ multiplex PCR, the repertoire was profiled, and TCRdb retains in-frame clones only, with some absent. Counted here are 160,000 or so clones, 70% to 85% occurring once; the ten biggest clones make up 4.3%. The TCR originated in a man between 40 and 49 years old in good health and CMV-seronegative. This chain links TRBV6-5 with TRBJ1-3; D ambiguous. Sequencing was performed on PBMCs. In nucleotides, the CDR3 is TGTGCCAGCAGCCTTGTGGGCGGAAACACCATATATTTT. This codes for CASSLVGGNTIYF.